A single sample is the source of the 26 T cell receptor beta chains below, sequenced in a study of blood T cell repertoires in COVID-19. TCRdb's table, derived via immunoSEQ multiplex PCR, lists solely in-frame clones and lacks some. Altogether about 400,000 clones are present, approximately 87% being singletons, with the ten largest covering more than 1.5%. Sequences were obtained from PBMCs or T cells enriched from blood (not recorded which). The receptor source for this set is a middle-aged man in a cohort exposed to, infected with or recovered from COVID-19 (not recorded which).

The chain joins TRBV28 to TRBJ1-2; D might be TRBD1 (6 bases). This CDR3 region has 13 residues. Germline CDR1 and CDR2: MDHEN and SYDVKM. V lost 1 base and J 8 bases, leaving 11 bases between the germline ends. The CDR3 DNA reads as TGTGCCAGCAGTTTATCCCAGGGGAAGGGCTACACCTTC. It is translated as CASSLSQGKGYTF.

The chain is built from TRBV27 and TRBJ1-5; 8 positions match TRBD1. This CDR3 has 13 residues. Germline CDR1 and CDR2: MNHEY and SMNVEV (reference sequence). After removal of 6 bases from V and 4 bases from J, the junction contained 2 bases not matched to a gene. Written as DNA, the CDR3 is TGTGCCAGCAGCCGGGACAGGAATCAGCCCCAGCATTTT. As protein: CASSRDRNQPQHF.

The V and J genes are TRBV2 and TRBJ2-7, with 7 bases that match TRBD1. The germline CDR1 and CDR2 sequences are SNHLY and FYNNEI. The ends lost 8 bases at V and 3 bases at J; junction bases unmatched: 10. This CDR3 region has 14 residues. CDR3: CASGTDRLFYEQYF. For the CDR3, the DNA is TGTGCCAGCGGAACGGACAGGCTTTTCTACGAGCAGTACTTC.

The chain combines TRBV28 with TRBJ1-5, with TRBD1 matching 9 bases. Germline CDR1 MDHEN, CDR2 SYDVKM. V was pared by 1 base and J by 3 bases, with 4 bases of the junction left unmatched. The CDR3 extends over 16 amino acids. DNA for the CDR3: TGTGCCAGCAGTTTATTTAGGGACAGGGTCAATCAGCCCCAGCATTTT. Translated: CASSLFRDRVNQPQHF.

CDR3 region: CASTTGGFEKLFF. For the CDR3, the DNA is TGTGCCAGCACAACAGGGGGCTTTGAAAAACTGTTTTTT. The chain uses TRBV6-5 and TRBJ1-4; 9 nucleotides line up with TRBD1. The CDR3 spans 13 residues. V shed 7 bases, J shed 7 bases, and the junction held 4 bases outside the gene matches. Per the germline V gene, CDR1 is MNHEY and CDR2 is SVGAGI.

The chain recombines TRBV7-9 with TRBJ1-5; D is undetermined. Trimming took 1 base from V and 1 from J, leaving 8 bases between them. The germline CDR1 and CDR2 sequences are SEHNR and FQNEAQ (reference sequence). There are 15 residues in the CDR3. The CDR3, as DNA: TGTGCCAGCAGCTTAGGGGAGAGGAGCAATCAGCCCCAGCATTTT. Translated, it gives CASSLGERSNQPQHF.

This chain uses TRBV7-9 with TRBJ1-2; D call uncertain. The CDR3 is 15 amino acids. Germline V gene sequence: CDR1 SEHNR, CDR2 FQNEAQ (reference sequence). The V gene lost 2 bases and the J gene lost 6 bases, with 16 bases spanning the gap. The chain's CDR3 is CASSLWASRKHGYTF. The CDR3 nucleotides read TGTGCCAGCAGCTTATGGGCCTCTCGAAAGCATGGCTACACCTTC.

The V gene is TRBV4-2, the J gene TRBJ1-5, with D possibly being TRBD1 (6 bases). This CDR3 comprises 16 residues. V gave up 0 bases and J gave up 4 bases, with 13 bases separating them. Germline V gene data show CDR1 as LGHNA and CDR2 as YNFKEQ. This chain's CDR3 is CASSQEIGGANQPQHF. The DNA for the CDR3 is TGTGCCAGCAGCCAAGAAATTGGGGGGGCGAATCAGCCCCAGCATTTT.

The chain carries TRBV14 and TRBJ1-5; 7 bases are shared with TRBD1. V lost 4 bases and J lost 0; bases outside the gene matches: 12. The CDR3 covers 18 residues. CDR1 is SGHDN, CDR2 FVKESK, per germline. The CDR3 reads CASSRVRGQPYSNQPQHF. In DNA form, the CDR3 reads TGTGCCAGCAGCCGCGTTCGGGGACAGCCTTATAGCAATCAGCCCCAGCATTTT.

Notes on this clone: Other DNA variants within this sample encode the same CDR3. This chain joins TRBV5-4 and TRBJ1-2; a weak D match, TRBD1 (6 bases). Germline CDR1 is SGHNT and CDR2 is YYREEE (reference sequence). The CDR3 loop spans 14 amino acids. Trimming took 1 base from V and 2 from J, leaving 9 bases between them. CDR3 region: CASSLRGGNYGYTF. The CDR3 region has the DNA TGTGCCAGCAGCTTGAGGGGGGGGAACTATGGCTACACCTTC.

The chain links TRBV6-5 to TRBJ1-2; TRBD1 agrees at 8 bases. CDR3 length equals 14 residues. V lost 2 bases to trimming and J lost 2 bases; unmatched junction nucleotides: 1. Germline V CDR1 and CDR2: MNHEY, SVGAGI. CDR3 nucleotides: TGTGCCAGCAGTTACCGACAGGGGAACTATGGCTACACCTTC. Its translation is CASSYRQGNYGYTF.

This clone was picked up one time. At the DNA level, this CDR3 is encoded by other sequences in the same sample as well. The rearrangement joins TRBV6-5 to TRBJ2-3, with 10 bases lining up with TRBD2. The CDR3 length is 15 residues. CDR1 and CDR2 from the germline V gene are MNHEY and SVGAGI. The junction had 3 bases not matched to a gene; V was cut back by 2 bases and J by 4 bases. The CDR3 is CASSYVAGGPDTQYF. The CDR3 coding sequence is TGTGCCAGCAGTTACGTAGCGGGAGGACCAGATACGCAGTATTTT.

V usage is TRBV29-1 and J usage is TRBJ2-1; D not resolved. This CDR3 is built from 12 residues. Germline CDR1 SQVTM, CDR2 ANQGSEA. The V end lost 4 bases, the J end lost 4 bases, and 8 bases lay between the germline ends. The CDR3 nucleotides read TGCAGCGTTGTGATCGGTTACAATGAGCAGTTCTTC. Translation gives CSVVIGYNEQFF.

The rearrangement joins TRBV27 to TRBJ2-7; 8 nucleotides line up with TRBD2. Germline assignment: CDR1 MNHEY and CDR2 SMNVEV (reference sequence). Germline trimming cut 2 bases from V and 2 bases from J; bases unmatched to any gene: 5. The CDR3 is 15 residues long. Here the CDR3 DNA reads TGTGCCAGCAGTTTAGAAGCGGGAGCTACCTACGAGCAGTACTTC. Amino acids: CASSLEAGATYEQYF.

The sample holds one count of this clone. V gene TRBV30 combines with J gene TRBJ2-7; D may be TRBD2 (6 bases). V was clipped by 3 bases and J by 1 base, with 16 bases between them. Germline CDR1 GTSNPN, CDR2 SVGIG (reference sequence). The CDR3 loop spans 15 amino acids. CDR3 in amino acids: CAWRPAGGNSYEQYF. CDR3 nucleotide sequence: TGTGCCTGGAGACCCGCCGGCGGGAATTCCTACGAGCAGTACTTC.

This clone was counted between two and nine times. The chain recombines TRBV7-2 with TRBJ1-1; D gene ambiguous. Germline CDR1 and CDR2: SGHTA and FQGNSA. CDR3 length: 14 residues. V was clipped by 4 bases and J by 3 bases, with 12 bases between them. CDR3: CASSSLNLDTEAFF. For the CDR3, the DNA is TGTGCCAGCAGCTCACTTAATCTGGACACTGAAGCTTTCTTT.

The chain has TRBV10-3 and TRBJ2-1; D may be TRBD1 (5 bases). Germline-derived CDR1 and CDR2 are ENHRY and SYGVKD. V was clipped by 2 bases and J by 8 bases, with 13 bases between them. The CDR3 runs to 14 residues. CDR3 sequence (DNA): TGTGCCATCAGTGAGGGACCCAGGGTCTATGAGCAGTTCTTC. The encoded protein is CAISEGPRVYEQFF.

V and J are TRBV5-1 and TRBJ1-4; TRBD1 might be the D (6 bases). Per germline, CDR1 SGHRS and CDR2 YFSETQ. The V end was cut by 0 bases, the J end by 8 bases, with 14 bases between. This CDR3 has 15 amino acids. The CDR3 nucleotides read TGCGCCAGCAGCTTGGTTGGACAGCGCGGCGAAAAACTGTTTTTT. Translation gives CASSLVGQRGEKLFF.

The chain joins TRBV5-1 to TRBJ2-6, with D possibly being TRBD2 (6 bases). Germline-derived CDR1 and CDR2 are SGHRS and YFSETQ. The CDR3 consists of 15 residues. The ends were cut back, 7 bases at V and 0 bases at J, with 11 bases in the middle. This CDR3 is CASEGLISGANVLTF. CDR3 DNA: TGCGCCAGCGAGGGACTGATCTCTGGGGCCAACGTCCTGACTTTC.

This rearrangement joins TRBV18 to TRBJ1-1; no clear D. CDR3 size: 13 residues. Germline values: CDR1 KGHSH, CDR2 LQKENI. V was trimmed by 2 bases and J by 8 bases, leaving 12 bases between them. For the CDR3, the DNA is TGTGCCAGCTCACCAGCTAGTGCCTTCGAAGCTTTCTTT. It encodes CASSPASAFEAFF.

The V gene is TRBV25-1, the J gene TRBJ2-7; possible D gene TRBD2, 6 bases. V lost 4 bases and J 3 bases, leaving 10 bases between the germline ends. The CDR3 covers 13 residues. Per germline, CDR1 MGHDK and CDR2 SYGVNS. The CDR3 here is CASSGGGIYEQYF. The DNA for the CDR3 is TGTGCCAGCAGTGGGGGCGGGATCTACGAGCAGTACTTC.

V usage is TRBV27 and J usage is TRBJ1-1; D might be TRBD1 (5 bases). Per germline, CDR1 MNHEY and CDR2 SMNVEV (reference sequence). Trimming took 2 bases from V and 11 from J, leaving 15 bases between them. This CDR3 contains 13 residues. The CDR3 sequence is CASSLTQQGRAFF. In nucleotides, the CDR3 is TGTGCCAGCAGTTTAACACAGCAGGGAAGGGCTTTCTTT.

Here the CDR3 DNA reads TGCGCCAGCATGGCGGGAGCGGAGTATGAGCAGTTCTTC. Amino acids: CASMAGAEYEQFF. The V gene is TRBV5-1, the J gene TRBJ2-1; TRBD2 aligns across 7 bases. The CDR3 totals 13 residues. Per the germline V gene, CDR1 is SGHRS and CDR2 is YFSETQ. Trimming cost V 6 bases and J 8 bases; bases outside gene matches: 8.

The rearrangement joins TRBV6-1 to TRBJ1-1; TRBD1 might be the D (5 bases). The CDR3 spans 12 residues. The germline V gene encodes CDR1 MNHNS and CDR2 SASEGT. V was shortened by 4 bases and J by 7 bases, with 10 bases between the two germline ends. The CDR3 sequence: CASSASDSEAFF. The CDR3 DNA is TGTGCCAGCAGTGCCTCAGACAGTGAAGCTTTCTTT.

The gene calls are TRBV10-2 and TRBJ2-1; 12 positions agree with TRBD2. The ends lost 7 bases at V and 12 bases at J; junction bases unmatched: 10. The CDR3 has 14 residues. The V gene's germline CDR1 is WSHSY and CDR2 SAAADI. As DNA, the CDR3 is TGCGCCAGCAAGTCGACTAGCGGGAGTACGGGGCAGTTCTTC. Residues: CASKSTSGSTGQFF.

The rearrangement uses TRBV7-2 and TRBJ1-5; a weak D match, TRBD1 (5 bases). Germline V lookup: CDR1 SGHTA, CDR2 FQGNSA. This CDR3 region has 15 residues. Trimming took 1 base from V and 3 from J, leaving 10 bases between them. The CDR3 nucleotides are TGTGCCAGCAGCTTAGATGGGGCCCCCAATCAGCCCCAGCATTTT. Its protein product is CASSLDGAPNQPQHF. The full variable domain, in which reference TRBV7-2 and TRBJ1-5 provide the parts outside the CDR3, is GAGVSQSPSNKVTEKGKDVELRCDPISGHTALYWYRQSLGQGLEFLIYFQGNSAPDKSGLPSDRFSAERTGGSVSTLTIQRTQQEDSAVYLCASSLDGAPNQPQHFGDGTRLSIL.